The present entry profiles one T cell receptor beta chain with its context. The antigen remains unidentified. The data derive from a study of identical twins. General observations from the study: Excess sharing by twins proved weaker in beta out-of-frame sequences. Clonotypes of the beta chain that were abundant in cord blood carried fewer insertions (memory repertoires showed none). Models underpredicted monozygotic twin sharing of out-of-frame TCR alpha.

Healthy Caucasians were all of the donors. MiXCR, run by TCRdb on the 5' RACE reads, gives a single entry per CDR3 protein. The sample gives 270,000 or so distinct CDR3 sequences, roughly 8% of which show up once; roughly 3.1% is in the top ten. V was trimmed by 2 bases and J by 0 bases, leaving 7 bases between them. This CDR3 has 14 amino acids. This same sample was also part of a study on yellow fever vaccine responses in identical twins.

The sequenced material came from CD8+ T cells sorted from blood. This TCR was recovered from a woman under 30 in good health. V usage is TRBV12-3 or TRBV12-4 and J usage is TRBJ1-1; D ambiguous. The CDR3 nucleotides read TGTGCCAGCAGTTTAATAGGGTTGAACACTGAAGCTTTCTTT. It specifies CASSLIGLNTEAFF.